Listed below are T cell receptor beta chains from one sample, sequenced in a study of CD8+ T cells in alopecia areata. TCRdb's table, derived via immunoSEQ multiplex PCR, lists solely in-frame clones and lacks some. The table has 150,000 or so clones, around 47% seen once. Specimen: CD4+ T cells sorted from blood. All receptors derive from a human donor with alopecia areata. CDR3s leave out the opening cysteine and the closing phenylalanine or tryptophan. The D gene is left open where the match is weak.

v_gene: TRBV27; d_gene: .; CDR3aa: ASSPEVPRIGNIQY
v_gene: TRBV6-5; d_gene: .; CDR3aa: ASSRLRGSYGYT
v_gene: TRBV5-1; d_gene: .; CDR3aa: ASRDGSYEQY
v_gene: TRBV6-5; d_gene: TRBD2; CDR3aa: ASSPLAGGTDTQY
v_gene: TRBV7-8; d_gene: TRBD2; CDR3aa: ASSLGLAAYEQY
v_gene: TRBV29-1; d_gene: .; CDR3aa: TTHEESSYNEQF
v_gene: TRBV29-1; d_gene: .; CDR3aa: SALNTEAF
v_gene: TRBV4-1; d_gene: TRBD2; CDR3aa: ASSQGISGLTDTQY
v_gene: TRBV5-1; d_gene: TRBD1; CDR3aa: ASSFPGQGQETQY
v_gene: TRBV6-5; d_gene: TRBD2; CDR3aa: ASSSRTSGPWNEQF
v_gene: TRBV29-1; d_gene: TRBD2; CDR3aa: STTSGRVSYNEQF
v_gene: TRBV9; d_gene: TRBD2; CDR3aa: ASSAPPSGKYNEQF
v_gene: TRBV30; d_gene: .; CDR3aa: AWIRGLQGRNEAF
v_gene: TRBV7-9; d_gene: .; CDR3aa: ASSFSTDTQY
v_gene: TRBV30; d_gene: .; CDR3aa: AWSILRGHLYGYT
v_gene: TRBV5-1; d_gene: .; CDR3aa: ASSLDTEAF
v_gene: TRBV4-2; d_gene: .; CDR3aa: ASSQDRTAHGYT
v_gene: TRBV7-2; d_gene: .; CDR3aa: ASSLPGQGRTDTQY
v_gene: TRBV7-9; d_gene: .; CDR3aa: ASSLARTGNTEAF
v_gene: TRBV11-2; d_gene: TRBD2; CDR3aa: ASSISLAGGRDEQF
v_gene: TRBV29-1; d_gene: TRBD2; CDR3aa: SVGPGLPDAEQF
v_gene: TRBV7-3; d_gene: TRBD1; CDR3aa: ASSLGTENTGELF
v_gene: TRBV7-7; d_gene: .; CDR3aa: ASSLEAGQNEQF
v_gene: TRBV15; d_gene: TRBD2; CDR3aa: ATSKITSGTDTQY